A few counts support the clone carrying this T cell receptor beta chain. Its target is unknown. This sample is part of a study of T cells after yellow fever vaccination. Notes on the study in general: There was a possibility that FACS-sorted repertoires contained abundant clonotypes contaminating from the bulk population. Detected again after the booster were most primary-vaccination clones, at 95% to 96% CD4 and approximately 85% CD8.

Production of TCR cDNA was by 5'RACE template switching, which also added a universal primer site and UMIs. In TCRdb, the 5' RACE reads were re-called with MiXCR into one record per CDR3 protein. The data show hundreds of thousands of distinct CDR3 sequences, under 20% seen once. Sequenced here: PBMCs, sampled before the yellow fever booster vaccination. This TCR was sampled from a young man who received the YFV17D yellow fever vaccine.

CDR3 residues: CASMSGSRGTDTQYF. As DNA, the CDR3 is TGTGCCAGCATGTCTGGCTCCCGGGGTACAGATACGCAGTATTTT. This rearrangement joins TRBV6-2 or TRBV6-3 to TRBJ2-3; D is perhaps TRBD2 (5 bases). Trimming cost V 7 bases and J 3 bases, with 17 bases left between them. Germline CDR1 reads MNHEY; CDR2 reads SVGEGT. There are 15 residues in the CDR3.